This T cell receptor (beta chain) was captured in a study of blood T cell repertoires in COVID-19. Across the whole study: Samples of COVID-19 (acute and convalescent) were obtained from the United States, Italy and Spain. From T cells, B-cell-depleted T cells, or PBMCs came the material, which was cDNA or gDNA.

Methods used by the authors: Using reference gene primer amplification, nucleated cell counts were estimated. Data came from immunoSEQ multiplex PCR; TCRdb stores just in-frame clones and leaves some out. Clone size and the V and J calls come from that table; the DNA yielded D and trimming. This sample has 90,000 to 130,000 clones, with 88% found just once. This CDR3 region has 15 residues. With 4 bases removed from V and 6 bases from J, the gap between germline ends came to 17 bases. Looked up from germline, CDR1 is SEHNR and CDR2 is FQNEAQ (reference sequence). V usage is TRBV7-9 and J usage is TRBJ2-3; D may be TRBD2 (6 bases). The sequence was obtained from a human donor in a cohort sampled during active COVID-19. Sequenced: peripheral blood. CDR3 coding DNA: TGTGCCAGCAGCTCCCGGGACTTCACCTCTGATACGCAGTATTTT. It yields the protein CASSSRDFTSDTQYF.